This T cell receptor (beta chain) was identified in a study of blood T cell repertoires in COVID-19. Study in general: Whether acute or convalescent, the COVID-19 samples came from the United States, Italy and Spain. PBMCs, B-cell-depleted T cells, or T cells were the source of the cDNA or gDNA that made up the material.

The CDR3 covers 16 residues. V lost 4 bases and J lost 3, with 17 bases in between. Germline V gene data show CDR1 as SGHDT and CDR2 as YYEEEE. The table came from immunoSEQ multiplex PCR; TCRdb's copy has only in-frame clones and leaves some out. The sample holds 150,000 to 200,000 clones, just under 95% seen once. J is TRBJ2-1 and V is TRBV5-6, with D perhaps TRBD2 (5 bases). The sequence was obtained from a woman aged 50 to 65 with acute or convalescent COVID-19. The sample taken for sequencing was peripheral blood. The CDR3 DNA reads as TGTGCCAGCAGCCCCGGGCAAGCGGATGTCTACAATGAGCAGTTCTTC. This translates into CASSPGQADVYNEQFF.